This T cell receptor (beta chain) was recovered during a study of T cells in Graves' hyperthyroidism and ophthalmopathy. Across the whole study: Staff took peripheral blood when the initial diagnosis was made, before any treatment began. Study-level findings and limits: Most clonotypes expanded in thyroid above 0.001 were likewise present in blood. Ophthalmopathy was model-predicted a median roughly six months pre-onset.

Trimming cost V 6 bases and J 6 bases, with 15 bases left between them. Germline assignment: CDR1 MDHEN and CDR2 SYDVKM. CDR3 length: 14 residues. At least ten counts were recorded for this clonotype. The antigen remains unidentified. Amplified regions were TCR beta CDR3 sequences from RNA transcripts. When the TCR CDR3 underwent first-round RT-PCR, the HTBI primer set was used. TCRdb used MiXCR to reprocess the multiplex PCR reads, holding one entry per CDR3 protein. The sample lists a few hundred thousand distinct CDR3 sequences, about an eighth occurring once. The source is a woman aged 40 to 50 with Graves' ophthalmopathy. The specimen was blood. The rearrangement links TRBV28 to TRBJ1-5; perhaps TRBD1 as D (5 bases). The CDR3: CASSLGRGTQPQHF. Written as DNA, the CDR3 is TGTGCCAGCAGCCTTGGACGAGGGACTCAGCCCCAGCATTTT.